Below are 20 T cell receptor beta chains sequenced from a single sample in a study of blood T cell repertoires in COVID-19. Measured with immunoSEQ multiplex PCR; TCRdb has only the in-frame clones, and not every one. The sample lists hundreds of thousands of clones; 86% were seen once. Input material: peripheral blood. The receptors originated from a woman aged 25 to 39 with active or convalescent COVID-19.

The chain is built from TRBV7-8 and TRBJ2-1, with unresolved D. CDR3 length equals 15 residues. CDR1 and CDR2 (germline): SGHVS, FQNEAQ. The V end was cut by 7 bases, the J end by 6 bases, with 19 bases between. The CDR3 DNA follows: TGTGCCAGCACCCCCCCGGCAGGAACCGCCAATGAGCAGTTCTTC. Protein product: CASTPPAGTANEQFF.

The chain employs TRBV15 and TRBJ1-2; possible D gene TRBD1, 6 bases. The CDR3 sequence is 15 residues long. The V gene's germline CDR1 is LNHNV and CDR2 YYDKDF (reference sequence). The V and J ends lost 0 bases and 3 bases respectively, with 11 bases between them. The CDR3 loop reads CATSRDMDRHYGYTF. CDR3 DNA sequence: TGTGCCACCAGCAGAGATATGGACAGACACTATGGCTACACCTTC.

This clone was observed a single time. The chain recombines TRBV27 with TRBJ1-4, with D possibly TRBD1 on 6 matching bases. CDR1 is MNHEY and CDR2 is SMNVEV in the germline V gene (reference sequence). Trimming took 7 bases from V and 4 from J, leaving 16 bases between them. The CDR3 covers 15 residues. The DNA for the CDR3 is TGTGCCAGCAAGTCAGTAGGGGGAAATAATGAAAAACTGTTTTTT. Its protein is CASKSVGGNNEKLFF.

The CDR3 here is CASSQAIPTGEQYF. DNA for the CDR3: TGTGCCAGCAGCCAAGCTATCCCTACGGGCGAGCAGTACTTC. This rearrangement joins TRBV3-1 (or the pseudogene TRBV3-2) to TRBJ2-7; D gene unclear. The germline V gene encodes CDR1 LGHDT and CDR2 YNNKEL (reference sequence). Trimming stripped 1 base from V and 6 bases from J, with 13 bases between. The CDR3 totals 14 residues.

CDR3 region: CASSPHYGTSAYEQYF. CDR3 nucleotides: TGTGCCAGCAGCCCGCATTATGGGACTAGTGCATACGAGCAGTACTTC. The chain joins TRBV7-9 to TRBJ2-7; 8 nucleotides match TRBD2. Trimming removed 5 bases from V and 4 bases from J; junction bases left unmatched: 13. CDR3 length: 16 residues. Per the germline V gene, CDR1 is SEHNR and CDR2 is FQNEAQ (reference sequence). The whole variable domain, remainder taken from reference TRBV7-9 and TRBJ2-7, is DTGVSQNPRHKITKRGQNVTFRCDPISEHNRLYWYRQTLGQGPEFLTYFQNEAQLEKSRLLSDRFSAERPKGSFSTLEIQRTEQGDSAMYLCASSPHYGTSAYEQYFGPGTRLTVT.

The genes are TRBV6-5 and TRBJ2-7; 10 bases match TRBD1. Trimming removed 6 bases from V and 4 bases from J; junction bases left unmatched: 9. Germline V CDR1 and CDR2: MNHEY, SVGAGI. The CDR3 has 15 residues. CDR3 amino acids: CASRDGQGDRYEQYF. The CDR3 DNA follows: TGTGCCAGCAGGGACGGACAGGGGGATCGGTACGAGCAGTACTTC.

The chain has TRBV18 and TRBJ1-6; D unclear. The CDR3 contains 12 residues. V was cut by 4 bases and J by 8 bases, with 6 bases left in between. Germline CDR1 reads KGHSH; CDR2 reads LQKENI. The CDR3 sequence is CASSQRDSPLHF. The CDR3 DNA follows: TGTGCCAGCTCACAGAGGGATTCACCCCTCCACTTT. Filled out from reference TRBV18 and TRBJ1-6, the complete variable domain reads NAGVMQNPRHLVRRRGQEARLRCSPMKGHSHVYWYRQLPEEGLKFMVYLQKENIIDESGMPKERFSAEFPKEGPSILRIQQVVRGDSAAYFCASSQRDSPLHFGNGTRLTVT.

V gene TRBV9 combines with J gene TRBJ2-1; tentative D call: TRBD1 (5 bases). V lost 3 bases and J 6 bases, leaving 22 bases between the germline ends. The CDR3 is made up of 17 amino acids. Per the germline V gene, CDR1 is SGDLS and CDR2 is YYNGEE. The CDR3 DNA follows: TGTGCCAGCAGCGAGCTCGTGGGGCAGGGCAAGAGCAATGAGCAGTTCTTC. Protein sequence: CASSELVGQGKSNEQFF.

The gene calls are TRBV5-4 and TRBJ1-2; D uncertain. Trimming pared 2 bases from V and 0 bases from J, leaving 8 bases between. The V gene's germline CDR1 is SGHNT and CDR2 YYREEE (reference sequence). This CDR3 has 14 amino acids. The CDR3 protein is CASSFGPSNYGYTF. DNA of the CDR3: TGTGCCAGCAGCTTTGGGCCTTCTAACTATGGCTACACCTTC.

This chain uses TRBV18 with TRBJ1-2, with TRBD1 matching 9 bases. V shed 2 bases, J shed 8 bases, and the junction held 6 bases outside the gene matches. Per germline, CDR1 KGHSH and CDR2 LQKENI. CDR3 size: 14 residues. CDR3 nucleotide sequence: TGTGCCAGCTCACCAACCGGGACAGGGTTCGGCTACACCTTC. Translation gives CASSPTGTGFGYTF.

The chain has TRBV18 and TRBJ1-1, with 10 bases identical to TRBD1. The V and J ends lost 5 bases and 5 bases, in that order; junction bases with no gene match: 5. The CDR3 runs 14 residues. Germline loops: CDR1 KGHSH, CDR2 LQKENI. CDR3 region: CASSMRQGATEAFF. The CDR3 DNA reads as TGTGCCAGCTCAATGCGACAGGGGGCAACTGAAGCTTTCTTT.

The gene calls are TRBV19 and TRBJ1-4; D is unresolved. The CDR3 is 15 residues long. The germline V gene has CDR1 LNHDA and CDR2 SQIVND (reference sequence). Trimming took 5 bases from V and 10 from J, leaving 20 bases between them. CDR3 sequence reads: CASSLPQAAGGKLFF. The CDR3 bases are TGTGCCAGTAGTCTCCCCCAGGCGGCCGGAGGAAAACTGTTTTTT.

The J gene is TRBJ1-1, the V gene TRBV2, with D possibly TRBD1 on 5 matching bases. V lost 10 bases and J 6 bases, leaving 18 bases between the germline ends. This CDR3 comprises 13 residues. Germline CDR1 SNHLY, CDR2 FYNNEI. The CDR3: CANAAGGGAEAFF. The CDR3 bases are TGTGCCAACGCAGCGGGGGGTGGGGCTGAAGCTTTCTTT.

The CDR3 loop reads CASSLMQALNTEAFF. The CDR3 coding sequence is TGTGCCAGCAGCTTAATGCAGGCTTTGAACACTGAAGCTTTCTTT. This sequence joins TRBV7-9 and TRBJ1-1; D not resolved. This CDR3 has 15 residues. V lost 2 bases, J lost 0 bases, and 10 bases lay in between. CDR1 and CDR2 from the germline V gene are SEHNR and FQNEAQ (reference sequence).

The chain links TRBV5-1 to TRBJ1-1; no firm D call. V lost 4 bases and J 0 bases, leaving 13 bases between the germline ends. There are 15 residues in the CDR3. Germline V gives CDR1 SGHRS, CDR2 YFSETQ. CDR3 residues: CASSPSVDLNTEAFF. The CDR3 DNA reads TGCGCCAGCAGCCCCTCGGTTGATCTGAACACTGAAGCTTTCTTT.

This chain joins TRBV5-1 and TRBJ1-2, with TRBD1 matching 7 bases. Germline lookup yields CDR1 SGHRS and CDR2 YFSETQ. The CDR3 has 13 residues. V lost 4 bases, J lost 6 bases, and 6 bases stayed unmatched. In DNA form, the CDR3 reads TGCGCCAGCAGCGAACAGGGGTCTGATGGCTACACCTTC. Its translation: CASSEQGSDGYTF.

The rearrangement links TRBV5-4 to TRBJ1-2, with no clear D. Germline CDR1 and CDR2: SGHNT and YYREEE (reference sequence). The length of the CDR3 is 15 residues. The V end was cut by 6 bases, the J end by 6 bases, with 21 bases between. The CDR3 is CASTRTTGSGDGYTF. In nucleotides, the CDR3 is TGTGCCAGCACCCGGACCACGGGGAGCGGCGATGGCTACACCTTC.

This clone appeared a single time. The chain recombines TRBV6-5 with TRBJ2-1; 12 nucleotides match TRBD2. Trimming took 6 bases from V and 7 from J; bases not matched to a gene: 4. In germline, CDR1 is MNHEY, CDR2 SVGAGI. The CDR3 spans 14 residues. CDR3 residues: CASRLAGGENEQFF. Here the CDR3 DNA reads TGTGCCAGCAGGCTAGCGGGGGGGGAAAATGAGCAGTTCTTC.

The CDR3 spells CASSLSIVTDYGYTF. The CDR3 DNA reads as TGTGCCAGCAGTTTATCTATAGTAACAGACTATGGCTACACCTTC. V and J are TRBV27 and TRBJ1-2; D is ambiguous. Germline CDR1 is MNHEY and CDR2 is SMNVEV (reference sequence). The CDR3 runs 15 residues. V lost 0 bases and J 3 bases, leaving 11 bases between the germline ends.

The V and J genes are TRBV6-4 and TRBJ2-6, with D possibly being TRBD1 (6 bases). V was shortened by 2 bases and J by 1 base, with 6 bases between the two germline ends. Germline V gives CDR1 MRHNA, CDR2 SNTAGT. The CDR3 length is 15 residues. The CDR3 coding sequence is TGTGCCAGCAGTGACACAGGGTCTGGGGCCAACGTCCTGACTTTC. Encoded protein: CASSDTGSGANVLTF.